The 23 T cell receptor beta chains presented below share a single source sample, sequenced in a study of control samples from healthy donors and cancer patients. Some clones are missing from TCRdb's copy, which holds only in-frame ones; the method was immunoSEQ multiplex PCR. Here the sample spans fewer than 150,000 clones, under 95% being singletons. Sequenced sample: blood. These receptors came from a man aged 18 to 30 in good health.

The CDR3 loop is CASSTSTGVGTDTQYF. CDR3 bases: TGTGCCAGCAGCACCTCAACAGGGGTGGGTACAGATACGCAGTATTTT. This chain joins TRBV7-2 and TRBJ2-3, with 7 bases lining up with TRBD1. V lost 5 bases to trimming and J lost 3 bases; unmatched junction nucleotides: 11. The CDR3 totals 16 residues. Germline V gene sequence: CDR1 SGHTA, CDR2 FQGNSA.

This sequence joins TRBV11-2 and TRBJ1-2, with D unclear. Germline assignment: CDR1 SGHAT and CDR2 FQNNGV. This CDR3 has 13 residues. Trimming stripped 1 base from V and 8 bases from J, with 11 bases between. The CDR3 region has the DNA TGTGCCAGCAGCTTAGGGTTGAGCAACGGCTACACCTTC. It encodes CASSLGLSNGYTF.

The J gene is TRBJ1-2, the V gene TRBV6-5, with 7 bases fitting TRBD1. After removal of 0 bases from V and 3 bases from J, the junction contained 4 bases not matched to a gene. The length of the CDR3 is 15 residues. Germline V gives CDR1 MNHEY, CDR2 SVGAGI. The CDR3 reads CASSYSTGVYYGYTF. In DNA, the CDR3 is TGTGCCAGCAGTTACTCTACAGGGGTCTACTATGGCTACACCTTC.

This sequence joins TRBV5-1 and TRBJ1-1; the D is unclear. From germline, CDR1 is SGHRS and CDR2 YFSETQ. CDR3 length: 13 amino acids. Deletions cut 1 base from V and 8 bases from J, with 12 bases between. This chain's CDR3 is CASSLSLSSEAFF. The CDR3, as DNA: TGCGCCAGCAGCTTGTCTCTCAGCTCCGAAGCTTTCTTT.

The chain carries TRBV6-1 and TRBJ1-5, with D maybe TRBD1 (6 bases). V lost 2 bases and J lost 7, with 15 bases in between. Per germline, CDR1 MNHNS and CDR2 SASEGT. The CDR3 loop spans 15 amino acids. The CDR3, as DNA: TGTGCCAGCAGTGAAATGCGGGGGGCAGGGCAGCCCCAGCATTTT. It codes for CASSEMRGAGQPQHF.

DNA for the CDR3: TGCGCCAGCAGCCTTTACAATGAGCAGTTCTTC. Its translation is CASSLYNEQFF. The chain is built from TRBV4-1 and TRBJ2-1, with D unclear. Trimming removed 4 bases at V and 4 bases at J, with 2 bases between. The CDR3 runs to 11 residues. Germline V lookup: CDR1 MGHRA, CDR2 YSYEKL.

This chain's CDR3 is CASSLDGYAATNEKLFF. The CDR3 region has the DNA TGTGCCAGCAGCTTAGACGGATATGCCGCAACTAATGAAAAACTGTTTTTT. This sequence joins TRBV11-2 and TRBJ1-4; unclear D gene. The CDR3 length is 17 residues. With 0 bases removed from V and 0 bases from J, the gap between germline ends came to 11 bases. Germline V gives CDR1 SGHAT, CDR2 FQNNGV.

The V gene is TRBV4-1, the J gene TRBJ1-3; D uncertain. The germline CDR1 and CDR2 sequences are MGHRA and YSYEKL. The CDR3 covers 15 residues. Trimming left V 4 bases short and J 0 bases short, with 10 bases between. Here the CDR3 reads CASSRFTSSGNTIYF. In DNA form, the CDR3 reads TGCGCCAGCAGCCGTTTTACAAGCTCTGGAAACACCATATATTTT.

This clone occurred once. This chain joins TRBV4-1 and TRBJ2-2; tentative D call: TRBD1 (6 bases). CDR1 MGHRA and CDR2 YSYEKL come from the germline V gene. V was shortened by 4 bases and J by 5 bases, with 14 bases between the two germline ends. CDR3 length: 15 amino acids. CDR3 DNA: TGCGCCAGCAGCCTACAAAACAGGGTTACCGGGGAGCTGTTTTTT. Its translation is CASSLQNRVTGELFF.

The chain couples TRBV5-4 to TRBJ1-2, with 9 bases matching TRBD1. Germline lookup yields CDR1 SGHNT and CDR2 YYREEE (reference sequence). The CDR3 totals 13 residues. The junction had 6 bases not matched to a gene; V was cut back by 4 bases and J by 8 bases. CDR3 residues: CASSETGGQGYTF. For the CDR3, the DNA is TGTGCCAGCAGCGAAACAGGGGGCCAAGGCTACACCTTC. Using reference TRBV5-4 and TRBJ1-2 for the parts outside the CDR3, the full variable domain is ETGVTQSPTHLIKTRGQQVTLRCSSQSGHNTVSWYQQALGQGPQFIFQYYREEENGRGNFPPRFSGLQFPNYSSELNVNALELDDSALYLCASSETGGQGYTFGSGTRLTVV.

The chain is built from TRBV3-1 (or the pseudogene TRBV3-2) and TRBJ1-1; 7 bases line up with TRBD1. Germline values: CDR1 LGHDT, CDR2 YNNKEL (reference sequence). The junction had 2 bases not matched to a gene; V was cut back by 3 bases and J by 1 base. CDR3 length: 14 amino acids. This CDR3 is CASSHRQGNTEAFF. Written as DNA, the CDR3 is TGTGCCAGCAGCCACAGACAGGGGAACACTGAAGCTTTCTTT.

The chain combines TRBV27 with TRBJ2-7; possible D gene TRBD1, 6 bases. From germline, CDR1 is MNHEY and CDR2 SMNVEV (reference sequence). V gave up 8 bases and J gave up 2 bases, with 13 bases separating them. CDR3 size: 13 residues. The CDR3 region is CASGLQGTYEQYF. The CDR3 DNA follows: TGTGCCAGCGGGTTACAGGGCACCTACGAGCAGTACTTC.

The chain links TRBV18 to TRBJ2-7; weak D call: TRBD1 (5 bases). Per germline, CDR1 KGHSH and CDR2 LQKENI. The CDR3 contains 14 residues. The ends were cut back, 3 bases at V and 5 bases at J, with 14 bases in the middle. CDR3 residues: CASSPPRAIHEQYF. The CDR3 region has the DNA TGTGCCAGCTCACCTCCCAGGGCCATCCACGAGCAGTACTTC.

This chain uses TRBV6-5 with TRBJ1-5; 8 bases are shared with TRBD1. Unmatched junction bases numbered 3, after V lost 6 bases and J lost 2 bases. This CDR3 spans 14 amino acids. CDR1 is MNHEY and CDR2 is SVGAGI in the germline V gene. The CDR3: CASRPTGGNQPQHF. The DNA for the CDR3 is TGTGCCAGCAGGCCGACAGGGGGCAATCAGCCCCAGCATTTT.

The chain uses TRBV7-4 and TRBJ2-1, with a tentative D call TRBD1 (6 bases). Germline V gene data show CDR1 as SGHVT and CDR2 as SQSDAQ. The CDR3 has 13 residues. The V end lost 5 bases, the J end lost 4 bases, and 9 bases lay between the germline ends. In nucleotides, the CDR3 is TGTGCCAGCAGCCTTGACAGGTACAATGAGCAGTTCTTC. This encodes CASSLDRYNEQFF.

V gene TRBV29-1 combines with J gene TRBJ1-2; D is unresolved. With 3 bases removed from V and 1 base from J, the gap between germline ends came to 9 bases. Looked up from germline, CDR1 is SQVTM and CDR2 is ANQGSEA. This CDR3 contains 13 residues. Written as DNA, the CDR3 is TGCAGCGTTGAGTCAGCGGATAACTATGGCTACACCTTC. Its translation is CSVESADNYGYTF.

This clone was seen a few times. In nucleotides, the CDR3 is TGTGCCAGCAGCGCGATCGACAGGGGTGGGACTGAAGCTTTCTTT. It codes for CASSAIDRGGTEAFF. The chain has TRBV11-2 and TRBJ1-1, with 8 bases matching TRBD1. This CDR3 is 15 amino acids long. The V segment lost 5 bases and the J segment 5 bases; nucleotides outside the gene matches: 10. Germline CDR1 reads SGHAT; CDR2 reads FQNNGV.

The chain joins TRBV6-6 to TRBJ1-3; D is uncertain. The germline V and J ends were trimmed by 6 bases and 0 bases, with 15 bases remaining between them. This CDR3 has 16 amino acids. In germline, CDR1 is MNHNY, CDR2 SVGAGI (reference sequence). The CDR3 nucleotides read TGTGCCAGCAGAGACAACGGGATTTTCTCTGGAAACACCATATATTTT. It translates to CASRDNGIFSGNTIYF.

CDR3 amino acids: CASSRGGNTDTQYF. The CDR3 DNA sequence: TGCGCCAGCAGCCGCGGGGGTAACACAGATACGCAGTATTTT. The chain has TRBV10-1 and TRBJ2-3; TRBD2 matches at 7 bases. This CDR3 has 14 amino acids. The J segment lost 2 bases and the V segment lost 6 bases, leaving 5 bases of the junction unmatched. CDR1 WNHNN and CDR2 SYGVQD come from the germline V gene (reference sequence).

This clone was recorded once. CDR3 sequence (DNA): TGTGCCAGCAGCCCACAATTCAGGGGCGAGCAGTACTTC. It translates to CASSPQFRGEQYF. The chain combines TRBV7-9 with TRBJ2-7; D perhaps matches TRBD1 (6 bases). The CDR3 consists of 13 residues. The V end lost 5 bases, the J end lost 6 bases, and 14 bases lay between the germline ends. Germline CDR1 SEHNR, CDR2 FQNEAQ (reference sequence).

V is TRBV10-3 and J is TRBJ1-1; D is possibly TRBD1 (5 bases). The germline V gene has CDR1 ENHRY and CDR2 SYGVKD. Between the trimmed V and J ends, which lost 2 bases and 5 bases, there was a span of 18 bases. There are 16 residues in the CDR3. The CDR3 DNA reads as TGTGCCATCAGTGAGGGGTACGGGGGGGGAGGTACTGAAGCTTTCTTT. Its translation: CAISEGYGGGGTEAFF.

The V call is TRBV11-2, the J call TRBJ2-2, with 9 positions matching TRBD1. After removal of 5 bases from V and 1 base from J, the junction contained 11 bases not matched to a gene. Germline V gene data show CDR1 as SGHAT and CDR2 as FQNNGV. This CDR3 comprises 18 residues. The CDR3 loop is CASSNRNRGQKNTGELFF. Written as DNA, the CDR3 is TGTGCCAGCAGCAACCGAAACAGGGGGCAAAAGAACACCGGGGAGCTGTTTTTT.

This clone was counted a few times. The CDR3 nucleotides are TGTGCCTGGAGTGAAGAGCAGTACACCATATATTTT. Translated: CAWSEEQYTIYF. The J gene is TRBJ1-3, the V gene TRBV30; D is unresolved. The CDR3 runs to 12 residues. Looked up from germline, CDR1 is GTSNPN and CDR2 is SVGIG (reference sequence). Trimming shortened V by 1 base and J by 8 bases, and 9 bases separated the two germline ends.